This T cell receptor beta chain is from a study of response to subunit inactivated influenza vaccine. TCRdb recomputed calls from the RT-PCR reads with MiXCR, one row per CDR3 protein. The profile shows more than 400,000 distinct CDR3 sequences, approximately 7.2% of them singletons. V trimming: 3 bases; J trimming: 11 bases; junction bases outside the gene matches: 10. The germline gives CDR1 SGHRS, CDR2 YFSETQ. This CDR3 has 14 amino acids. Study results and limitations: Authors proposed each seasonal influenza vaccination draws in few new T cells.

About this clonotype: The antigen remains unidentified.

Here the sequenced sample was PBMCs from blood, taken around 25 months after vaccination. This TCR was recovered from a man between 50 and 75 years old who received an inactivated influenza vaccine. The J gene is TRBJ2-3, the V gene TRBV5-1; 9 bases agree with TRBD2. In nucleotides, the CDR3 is TGCGCCAGCAGCTGGAGGACTAGCGAGACTCTGCAGTATTTT. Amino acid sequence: CASSWRTSETLQYF.